One and the same sample provided the 31 T cell receptor beta chains below, sequenced in a study of control samples from healthy donors and cancer patients. Sequencing used immunoSEQ multiplex PCR; TCRdb keeps in-frame clones, though not all of them. The sample records tens of thousands of clones, more than 65% being singletons. The sample taken for sequencing was PBMCs. The receptors here all came from a man aged 60 to 69 with head and neck cancer.

This chain joins TRBV6-5 and TRBJ1-5; 10 bases are a match to TRBD1. The germline V gene has CDR1 MNHEY and CDR2 SVGAGI. The CDR3 extends over 15 amino acids. The ends lost 10 bases at V and 6 bases at J; junction bases unmatched: 12. This CDR3 is CATFPGTGVGQPQHF. The CDR3 DNA sequence: TGTGCCACCTTTCCCGGGACAGGGGTCGGTCAGCCCCAGCATTTT.

The rearrangement uses TRBV11-2 and TRBJ2-3; the D call may be TRBD1 or TRBD2 (5 bases each). The CDR3 length is 15 residues. Germline V gene sequence: CDR1 SGHAT, CDR2 FQNNGV. V gave up 5 bases and J gave up 6 bases, with 18 bases separating them. In DNA form, the CDR3 reads TGTGCCAGCAGCCAGAGGAGCGGTGGGGCGGATACGCAGTATTTT. Amino acids: CASSQRSGGADTQYF.

J is TRBJ2-7 and V is TRBV11-3; no firm D call. CDR1 SGHNT and CDR2 YENEEA come from the germline V gene. Trimming removed 2 bases from V and 6 bases from J, with 11 bases in between. The CDR3 length is 13 residues. CDR3 region: CASSLHPSSEQYF. The CDR3 DNA sequence: TGTGCCAGCAGCTTACATCCCTCTAGCGAGCAGTACTTC.

The chain joins TRBV19 to TRBJ2-5; D gene unclear. The CDR3 has 12 amino acids. Germline CDR1 reads LNHDA; CDR2 reads SQIVND (reference sequence). The V and J ends lost 6 bases and 4 bases respectively, with 9 bases between them. DNA for the CDR3: TGTGCCAGTAGGGGGTTCCGAGAGACCCAGTACTTC. Protein product: CASRGFRETQYF.

The chain carries TRBV3-1 (or the pseudogene TRBV3-2) and TRBJ2-5; D possibly corresponds to TRBD1 (6 bases). CDR1 and CDR2 (germline): LGHDT, YNNKEL (reference sequence). V was clipped by 0 bases and J by 5 bases, with 19 bases between them. The CDR3 spans 17 residues. Here the CDR3 reads CASSQDRGPGVQETQYF. Here the CDR3 DNA reads TGTGCCAGCAGCCAAGATCGAGGTCCAGGGGTTCAGGAGACCCAGTACTTC.

The chain joins TRBV3-1 (or the pseudogene TRBV3-2) to TRBJ2-3, with 8 nucleotides matching TRBD2. The CDR3 has 17 residues. In germline, CDR1 is LGHDT, CDR2 YNNKEL (reference sequence). The J segment lost 0 bases and the V segment lost 4 bases, leaving 9 bases of the junction unmatched. CDR3 in amino acids: CASSPLYPGGSTDTQYF. The DNA for the CDR3 is TGTGCCAGCAGCCCCCTGTATCCGGGAGGGAGCACAGATACGCAGTATTTT.

This clone was seen a single time. The chain joins TRBV2 to TRBJ2-2; D unclear. This CDR3 contains 13 residues. CDR1 and CDR2 from the germline V gene are SNHLY and FYNNEI. V dropped 2 bases and J dropped 7 bases, with 8 bases sitting between them. CDR3 sequence: CASSESGFGELFF. The DNA of the CDR3 is TGTGCCAGCAGTGAATCCGGGTTCGGGGAGCTGTTTTTT. The entire variable domain, with the rest obtained from reference TRBV2 and TRBJ2-2, is as follows: EPEVTQTPSHQVTQMGQEVILRCVPISNHLYFYWYRQILGQKVEFLVSFYNNEISEKSEIFDDQFSVERPDGSNFTLKIRSTKLEDSAMYFCASSESGFGELFFGEGSRLTVL.

The V gene is TRBV29-1, the J gene TRBJ1-2; no clear D. The CDR3 covers 15 residues. With 0 bases removed from V and 6 bases from J, the gap between germline ends came to 17 bases. Germline CDR1 and CDR2: SQVTM and ANQGSEA. CDR3 nucleotide sequence: TGCAGCGTTGAAGAACTCAGGAGGTTAAGAAATGGCTACACCTTC. Translated, it gives CSVEELRRLRNGYTF.

CDR3 protein: CASSPGVSLTYEQYF. CDR3 coding DNA: TGTGCCAGCAGCCCAGGGGTTTCCCTTACCTACGAGCAGTACTTC. J is TRBJ2-7 and V is TRBV4-2; weak D call: TRBD1 (6 bases). V gave up 4 bases and J gave up 2 bases, with 15 bases separating them. There are 15 residues in the CDR3. In germline, CDR1 is LGHNA, CDR2 YNFKEQ.

V is TRBV7-6 and J is TRBJ2-3; D is unresolved. CDR1 and CDR2 from the germline V gene are SGHVS and FNYEAQ. Trimming took 5 bases from V and 2 from J, leaving 11 bases between them. There are 14 residues in the CDR3. The CDR3 here is CASSPMEATDTQYF. CDR3 DNA: TGTGCCAGCAGCCCCATGGAAGCCACAGATACGCAGTATTTT.

The chain joins TRBV4-2 to TRBJ1-2; D is undetermined. CDR1 LGHNA and CDR2 YNFKEQ come from the germline V gene. V dropped 4 bases and J dropped 2 bases, with 8 bases sitting between them. The CDR3 runs to 13 residues. The CDR3 coding sequence is TGTGCCAGCAGCCCGGGCATCAACTATGGCTACACCTTC. As protein: CASSPGINYGYTF.

The chain carries TRBV27 and TRBJ1-5; D uncertain. The CDR3 runs 13 residues. V was shortened by 4 bases and J by 6 bases, with 10 bases between the two germline ends. CDR1 and CDR2 from the germline V gene are MNHEY and SMNVEV (reference sequence). This CDR3 is CASSWLASQPQHF. The CDR3 bases are TGTGCCAGCAGTTGGTTGGCAAGTCAGCCCCAGCATTTT.

This clone was seen a handful of times. For the CDR3, the DNA is TGTGCCAGCAGGCTAACTAGCGGGAGGATAAATGAGCAGTTCTTC. Protein: CASRLTSGRINEQFF. The chain links TRBV28 to TRBJ2-1, with 12 bases that match TRBD2. The germline V gene has CDR1 MDHEN and CDR2 SYDVKM. There are 15 residues in the CDR3. V dropped 6 bases and J dropped 7; count of bases not matched to a gene: 7.

The chain has TRBV5-4 and TRBJ2-1; D possibly matches TRBD1 or TRBD2 (5 bases each). The V gene's germline CDR1 is SGHNT and CDR2 YYREEE (reference sequence). The CDR3 sequence is 15 residues long. Trimming took 0 bases from V and 0 from J, leaving 7 bases between them. CDR3 loop: CASSLGGTSYNEQFF. The CDR3 DNA is TGTGCCAGCAGCTTGGGGGGGACCTCCTACAATGAGCAGTTCTTC.

The genes are TRBV18 and TRBJ2-3; 9 nucleotides align to TRBD2. V lost 1 base, J lost 3 bases, and 5 bases stayed unmatched. Germline loops: CDR1 KGHSH, CDR2 LQKENI. The length of the CDR3 is 16 residues. The CDR3 is CASSPLAGERTDTQYF. DNA of the CDR3: TGTGCCAGCTCACCACTAGCGGGAGAGAGGACAGATACGCAGTATTTT. The entire variable domain, with the rest obtained from reference TRBV18 and TRBJ2-3, is as follows: NAGVMQNPRHLVRRRGQEARLRCSPMKGHSHVYWYRQLPEEGLKFMVYLQKENIIDESGMPKERFSAEFPKEGPSILRIQQVVRGDSAAYFCASSPLAGERTDTQYFGPGTRLTVL.

V and J are TRBV7-9 and TRBJ2-5, with 8 positions matching TRBD1. Germline CDR1 reads SEHNR; CDR2 reads FQNEAQ (reference sequence). V shed 3 bases, J shed 3 bases, and the junction held 3 bases outside the gene matches. The CDR3 covers 14 residues. The DNA of the CDR3 is TGTGCCAGCAGCTTCGGGACAGGTAAAGAGACCCAGTACTTC. Protein: CASSFGTGKETQYF.

The V and J genes are TRBV18 and TRBJ1-5; the D gene is possibly TRBD1 (6 bases). The CDR3 is 14 residues long. V was trimmed by 3 bases and J by 5 bases, leaving 11 bases between them. Germline V lookup: CDR1 KGHSH, CDR2 LQKENI. CDR3 sequence reads: CASSPRDNYQPQHF. Here the CDR3 DNA reads TGTGCCAGCTCACCCCGGGACAACTATCAGCCCCAGCATTTT.

The chain combines TRBV19 with TRBJ2-3; D not certain. Germline CDR1 reads LNHDA; CDR2 reads SQIVND (reference sequence). The CDR3 has 15 amino acids. The germline V and J ends were trimmed by 7 bases and 1 base, with 15 bases remaining between them. In nucleotides, the CDR3 is TGTGCCAGTACCCTAAAGGAAGTGGGCACAGATACGCAGTATTTT. Its protein product is CASTLKEVGTDTQYF.

A word on this clone: At one of its ends the junction is not consistent with the germline gene, which may arise from a read error. The rearrangement joins TRBV7-7 to TRBJ2-1; 7 nucleotides match TRBD2. Germline CDR1 SSHAT, CDR2 FNYEAQ (reference sequence). The CDR3 is 15 residues long. The CDR3 loop is CASSPIGLVYNEQFF. The CDR3 nucleotides read TGTGCTAGCAGCCCAATTGGACTAGTCTACAATGAGCAGTTCTTC. Variable domain in full (rest from reference TRBV7-7 and TRBJ2-1): GAGVSQSPRYKVTKRGQDVTLRCDPISSHATLYWYQQALGQGPEFLTYFNYEAQPDKSGLPSDRFSAERPEGSISTLTIQRTEQRDSAMYRCASSPIGLVYNEQFFGPGTRLTVL.

V usage is TRBV20-1 and J usage is TRBJ2-3, with no clear D. The CDR3 covers 11 residues. Trimming pared 6 bases from V and 6 bases from J, leaving 10 bases between. Germline V gene sequence: CDR1 DFQATT, CDR2 SNEGSKA (reference sequence). This chain's CDR3 is CSARYGDTQYF. Here the CDR3 DNA reads TGCAGTGCCCGGTATGGCGATACGCAGTATTTT.

This clone was observed a single time. CDR3 sequence: CASLGQGISYEQYF. The CDR3 DNA reads as TGTGCCAGCCTTGGACAGGGGATATCCTACGAGCAGTACTTC. This sequence joins TRBV5-8 and TRBJ2-7, with 9 bases identical to TRBD1. This CDR3 region has 14 residues. Germline trimming cut 7 bases from V and 1 base from J; bases unmatched to any gene: 6. Germline assignment: CDR1 SGHTS and CDR2 YDEGEE.

This clone was found once. The CDR3 reads CAWTPSGYEQYF. CDR3 nucleotides: TGTGCCTGGACTCCCAGCGGGTACGAGCAGTACTTC. This chain uses TRBV30 with TRBJ2-7; D is possibly TRBD2 (6 bases). V lost 4 bases to trimming and J lost 4 bases, with 11 bases between them. Germline V CDR1 and CDR2: GTSNPN, SVGIG (reference sequence). The CDR3 is 12 amino acids.

J is TRBJ1-1 and V is TRBV18, with a weak D call TRBD1 (5 bases). This CDR3 comprises 13 residues. Germline lookup yields CDR1 KGHSH and CDR2 LQKENI. Trimming pared 5 bases from V and 1 base from J, leaving 8 bases between. The CDR3 loop is CASSTGANTEAFF. CDR3 DNA: TGTGCCAGCTCAACCGGGGCGAACACTGAAGCTTTCTTT.

The V call is TRBV18, the J call TRBJ2-6, with 9 bases identical to TRBD1. Germline trimming cut 4 bases from V and 0 bases from J; bases unmatched to any gene: 4. Per germline, CDR1 KGHSH and CDR2 LQKENI. The CDR3 consists of 17 residues. The CDR3 spells CASSLLTGGSGANVLTF. The CDR3 region has the DNA TGTGCCAGCTCACTGTTGACAGGGGGCTCTGGGGCCAACGTCCTGACTTTC.

Concerning this clone itself: Different DNA sequences within this sample yield the same CDR3. The CDR3 loop reads CASRDRGRQPQHF. In DNA, the CDR3 is TGTGCCAGTAGGGACAGGGGACGACAGCCCCAGCATTTT. The chain links TRBV19 to TRBJ1-5; 9 bases agree with TRBD1. Germline V lookup: CDR1 LNHDA, CDR2 SQIVND (reference sequence). Losses at the gene ends were 6 bases for V and 7 bases for J; bases not matched to a gene: 4. The CDR3 totals 13 residues.

This clone was seen once. The chain links TRBV11-2 to TRBJ2-1; D possibly corresponds to TRBD2 (5 bases). Trimming removed 1 base at V and 5 bases at J, with 12 bases between. CDR1 SGHAT and CDR2 FQNNGV come from the germline V gene. This CDR3 is 15 amino acids long. This chain's CDR3 is CASSLGASRNNEQFF. In nucleotides, the CDR3 is TGTGCCAGCAGCTTAGGGGCTAGCAGGAACAATGAGCAGTTCTTC.

CDR3 in DNA: TGTGCCAGCAGGGGTCCGGGTGCGAACACTGAAGCTTTCTTT. This gives the protein CASRGPGANTEAFF. This chain joins TRBV25-1 and TRBJ1-1; D is uncertain. The CDR3 is 14 amino acids. With 6 bases removed from V and 1 base from J, the gap between germline ends came to 12 bases. Germline V gene lookup returns CDR1 MGHDK and CDR2 SYGVNS.

The chain couples TRBV7-2 to TRBJ2-1, with 8 bases aligning to TRBD2. Losses at the gene ends were 4 bases for V and 3 bases for J; bases not matched to a gene: 8. This CDR3 region has 16 residues. Germline V gene sequence: CDR1 SGHTA, CDR2 FQGNSA. CDR3 DNA: TGTGCCAGCAGCTCCGCGGGGGGTACCCTCTACAATGAGCAGTTCTTC. It yields the protein CASSSAGGTLYNEQFF.

The chain recombines TRBV18 with TRBJ2-1; TRBD1 matches 7 bases. Germline CDR1 KGHSH, CDR2 LQKENI. The CDR3 extends over 16 amino acids. With 5 bases clipped from V and 0 bases from J, the junction kept 7 bases outside the gene matches. The CDR3 protein is CASSTGVLSSYNEQFF. DNA of the CDR3: TGTGCCAGCTCAACAGGGGTCCTGAGCTCCTACAATGAGCAGTTCTTC.

This clone was seen only once. V gene TRBV18 combines with J gene TRBJ2-1; 11 nucleotides align to TRBD2. The length of the CDR3 is 17 residues. The germline CDR1 and CDR2 sequences are KGHSH and LQKENI. Trimming took 0 bases from V and 7 from J; bases not matched to a gene: 8. CDR3 DNA sequence: TGTGCCAGCTCACCACCGGGCCTAGCGGGAGGTTTAAATGAGCAGTTCTTC. Translated: CASSPPGLAGGLNEQFF.

This clone is judged medium-sized. J is TRBJ2-7 and V is TRBV27; D possibly corresponds to TRBD1 (7 bases). Germline CDR1 reads MNHEY; CDR2 reads SMNVEV (reference sequence). This CDR3 is 12 amino acids long. The ends were cut back, 6 bases at V and 6 bases at J, with 12 bases in the middle. The CDR3 bases are TGTGCCAGCAGAACAGGGGAGGCCGAGCAGTACTTC. Translation gives CASRTGEAEQYF.